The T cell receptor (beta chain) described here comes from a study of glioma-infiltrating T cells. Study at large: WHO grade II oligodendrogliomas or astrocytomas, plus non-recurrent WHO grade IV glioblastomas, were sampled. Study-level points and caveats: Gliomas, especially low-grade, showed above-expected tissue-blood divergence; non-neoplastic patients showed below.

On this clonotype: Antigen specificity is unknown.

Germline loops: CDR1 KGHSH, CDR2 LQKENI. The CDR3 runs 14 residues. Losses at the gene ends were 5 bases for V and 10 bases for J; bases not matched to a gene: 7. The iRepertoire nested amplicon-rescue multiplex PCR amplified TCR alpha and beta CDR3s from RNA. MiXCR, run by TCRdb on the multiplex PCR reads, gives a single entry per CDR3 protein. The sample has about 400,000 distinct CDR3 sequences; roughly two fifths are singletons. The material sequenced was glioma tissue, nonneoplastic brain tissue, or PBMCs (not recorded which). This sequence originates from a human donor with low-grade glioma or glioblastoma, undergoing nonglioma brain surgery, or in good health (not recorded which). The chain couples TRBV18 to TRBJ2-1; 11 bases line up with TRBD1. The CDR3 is CASSVGQGVREQFF. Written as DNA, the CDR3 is TGTGCCAGCTCAGTGGGACAGGGGGTTCGAGAGCAGTTCTTC.